This TCR beta chain was identified in a study of blood T cell repertoires in COVID-19. Study as a whole: Sites in the United States, Italy and Spain provided acute and convalescent COVID-19 samples. Nucleic acid was either cDNA or gDNA, and it came from T cells, B-cell-depleted T cells, or PBMCs.

Trimming cost V 1 base and J 0 bases, with 7 bases left between them. The CDR3 consists of 14 residues. In germline, CDR1 is LGHNA, CDR2 YNFKEQ. This clone was counted a few times. In the original analysis: How many nucleated cells were present was estimated from reference gene primer amplification. Sequencing was performed with immunoSEQ multiplex PCR; in TCRdb, only in-frame clones are kept and a portion is missing. V, J and clone size reflect that table, while D and trimming were determined from the DNA. The table includes more than 110,000 clones, under 90% detected once. Material for sequencing was peripheral blood. The clonotype originates from a human donor in a cohort sampled during active COVID-19. The chain uses TRBV4-2 and TRBJ2-7; D is perhaps TRBD2 (5 bases). The CDR3 sequence: CASSQVGSSYEQYF. CDR3 coding DNA: TGTGCCAGCAGCCAAGTAGGGAGCTCCTACGAGCAGTACTTC.